This T cell receptor (beta chain) was documented in a study of cytomegalovirus exposure and HLA in healthy donors. Study results and caveats: In a later analysis, common viral pathogens appeared linked to several of the most significant clusters.

Germline CDR1 LGHNA, CDR2 YSLEER. This CDR3 is 17 amino acids long. PCR was performed using 60 Vbeta and 13 Jbeta primers. Libraries were prepared by immunoSEQ multiplex PCR; TCRdb keeps only in-frame clonotypes and omits some of them. The sample contains about 98,000 clones, 60% to 80% of which appear only once. About this clone: Its target is not known. Germline is not matched at one junction end, which may reflect a read error.

The sample consisted of PBMCs. V is TRBV4-3 and J is TRBJ1-2; D gene uncertain. This receptor was identified in a female donor in good health and CMV-seronegative. The CDR3 DNA is TGCGACAGCAGCCAAGATCCCAGACGCGTGATCGGGGATGGCTACACCTTC. Residues: CDSSQDPRRVIGDGYTF.